This T cell receptor (beta chain) appears in the sequencing data of a study of PD-1 blockade in classical Hodgkin lymphoma. General study points: Relapsed/refractory patients reportedly had lower baseline diversity than newly diagnosed patients. Lower baseline TCR diversity marked trial partial responders and progressors. Any patient who commenced nivolumab under 1 year after ASCT was excluded.

All the patients suffered relapse after autologous stem cell transplantation, and brentuximab vedotin exposure differed. Negative selection with magnets was how CD8+ T cells were isolated from the thawed PBMCs. The repertoire was sequenced with immunoSEQ multiplex PCR; TCRdb's copy has only in-frame clones and lacks some. The sample has about 1,400 clones; approximately 80% are singletons. On this clone itself: Its target is unknown.

The V gene's germline CDR1 is GTSNPN and CDR2 SVGIG (reference sequence). This CDR3 has 11 residues. Trimming removed 7 bases at V and 2 bases at J, with 8 bases between. This chain connects TRBV30 to TRBJ1-2; no clear D. The receptor's source is a human donor with classical Hodgkin lymphoma. The source was CD8+ T cells from blood, collected at baseline. The CDR3 DNA follows: TGTGCCTCCGACGGAAACTATGGCTACACCTTC. Translating it yields CASDGNYGYTF.